These T cell receptor beta chains were read from a single sample in a study of shared T cell receptors in the human thymus. Using immunoSEQ multiplex PCR, the repertoire was profiled, and TCRdb retains in-frame clones only, with some absent. The top ten hold around 0.012% of the sample, which has just under 550,000 clones, about four fifths seen once. This sample was also put to use in a study of human thymus T cells.

What was sequenced was thymocytes. These receptors were collected from a boy under two years old with a congenital heart defect. Each CDR3 is given with its conserved first and last residue. Fields, in order: D gene, J gene, clone size, V gene, CDR3 DNA, CDR3 protein. A D gene is named only where the DNA matches it firmly. Clone size, where shown, is once, few, many, or a class for clones that have expanded.

D gene: TRBD2
J gene: TRBJ2-1
clone size: NA
V gene: TRBV7-9
CDR3 DNA: TGTGCCAGCAGCTTGAAGACTAGCGGGAGTGATAATGAGCAGTTCTTC
CDR3 protein: CASSLKTSGSDNEQFF

D gene: TRBD1
J gene: TRBJ1-2
clone size: NA
V gene: TRBV14
CDR3 DNA: TGTGCCAGCAGCCATCCGGGACAGCCTAACTATGGCTACACCTTC
CDR3 protein: CASSHPGQPNYGYTF

D gene: NA
J gene: TRBJ2-5
clone size: NA
V gene: TRBV19
CDR3 DNA: TGTGCCAGTAGTATACGCAGTTACCAAGAGACCCAGTACTTC
CDR3 protein: CASSIRSYQETQYF

D gene: TRBD2
J gene: TRBJ2-3
clone size: NA
V gene: TRBV6-4
CDR3 DNA: TGTGCCAGCAGTCACAGAGAACGGACTAGCGGGAGTAGCACAGATACGCAGTATTTT
CDR3 protein: CASSHRERTSGSSTDTQYF

D gene: TRBD2
J gene: TRBJ2-7
clone size: NA
V gene: TRBV7-8
CDR3 DNA: TGTGCCAGCAGCCATAGCGGGATCGCCGCCTACGAGCAGTACTTC
CDR3 protein: CASSHSGIAAYEQYF

D gene: TRBD1
J gene: TRBJ2-7
clone size: NA
V gene: TRBV27
CDR3 DNA: TGTGCCAGCAGGTCCGGGACAGGGGGTAACGAGCAGTACTTC
CDR3 protein: CASRSGTGGNEQYF

D gene: TRBD1
J gene: TRBJ1-2
clone size: NA
V gene: TRBV5-4
CDR3 DNA: TGTGCCAGCAGCCCCGAGACAGGGGGGGATGGCTACACCTTC
CDR3 protein: CASSPETGGDGYTF

D gene: NA
J gene: TRBJ1-5
clone size: NA
V gene: TRBV5-1
CDR3 DNA: TGCGCCAGCAGCCTCACAGGGTATCAGCCCCAGCATTTT
CDR3 protein: CASSLTGYQPQHF

D gene: NA
J gene: TRBJ1-4
clone size: NA
V gene: TRBV6-1
CDR3 DNA: TGTGCCAGCAGTGAAGCGCTGGTGACCTCAGGTGAAAAACTGTTTTTT
CDR3 protein: CASSEALVTSGEKLFF

D gene: NA
J gene: TRBJ1-2
clone size: NA
V gene: TRBV29-1
CDR3 DNA: TGCAGCGTTGAAGGGGGGGATACTAACTATGGCTACACCTTC
CDR3 protein: CSVEGGDTNYGYTF

D gene: TRBD2
J gene: TRBJ2-1
clone size: once
V gene: TRBV11-3
CDR3 DNA: TGTGCCAGCAGCCTAAGGCGGACTAGCGGGAGAAATGAGCAGTTCTTC
CDR3 protein: CASSLRRTSGRNEQFF

D gene: TRBD2
J gene: TRBJ2-3
clone size: NA
V gene: TRBV7-2
CDR3 DNA: TGTGCCAGCAGTCCCGGACTAGCAGCAGATACGCAGTATTTT
CDR3 protein: CASSPGLAADTQYF

D gene: TRBD2
J gene: TRBJ2-2
clone size: NA
V gene: TRBV27
CDR3 DNA: TGTGCCAGCAGTTTTCTGGCGGGAGGGCCGGGCGGGGAGCTGTTTTTT
CDR3 protein: CASSFLAGGPGGELFF

D gene: NA
J gene: TRBJ2-1
clone size: NA
V gene: TRBV29-1
CDR3 DNA: TGCAGCACACTAGTCGTCCACAATGAGCAGTTCTTC
CDR3 protein: CSTLVVHNEQFF

D gene: NA
J gene: TRBJ2-1
clone size: NA
V gene: TRBV4-1
CDR3 DNA: TGCGCCAGCAGCTCAACTGGGGGGAGCGGCACCCCCTTCTACAATGAGCAGTTCTTC
CDR3 protein: CASSSTGGSGTPFYNEQFF

D gene: TRBD1
J gene: TRBJ1-1
clone size: NA
V gene: TRBV30
CDR3 DNA: TGTGCCTGGGACAGGGGTACTGAAGCTTTCTTT
CDR3 protein: CAWDRGTEAFF

D gene: TRBD1
J gene: TRBJ1-3
clone size: few
V gene: TRBV28
CDR3 DNA: TGTGCCAGCAGCTCAGGGGGAACTGGAAACACCATATATTTT
CDR3 protein: CASSSGGTGNTIYF

D gene: TRBD1
J gene: TRBJ1-2
clone size: NA
V gene: TRBV27
CDR3 DNA: TGTGCCAGCAGCACCTCAGGGGGAGGCTCGGGCTACACCTTC
CDR3 protein: CASSTSGGGSGYTF

D gene: NA
J gene: TRBJ2-5
clone size: NA
V gene: TRBV28
CDR3 DNA: TGTGCCAGCAGTTTTGGGCACCTTCCCCAAGAGACCCAGTACTTC
CDR3 protein: CASSFGHLPQETQYF

D gene: TRBD1
J gene: TRBJ1-1
clone size: NA
V gene: TRBV30
CDR3 DNA: TGTGCTTCCAGGGGGCGCCAGAACACTGAAGCTTTCTTT
CDR3 protein: CASRGRQNTEAFF

D gene: NA
J gene: TRBJ2-1
clone size: NA
V gene: TRBV5-1
CDR3 DNA: TGCGCCAGCAGCCTAAGACACGTACTAGACAATGAGCAGTTCTTC
CDR3 protein: CASSLRHVLDNEQFF

D gene: NA
J gene: TRBJ2-7
clone size: NA
V gene: TRBV27
CDR3 DNA: TGTGCCAGCCGAGAACAGGGCTCCTACGAGCAGTACTTC
CDR3 protein: CASREQGSYEQYF

D gene: TRBD2
J gene: TRBJ2-7
clone size: NA
V gene: TRBV25-1
CDR3 DNA: TGTGCCAGCAGTGAATTCCTGGCGGGAGGGTACGAGCAGTACTTC
CDR3 protein: CASSEFLAGGYEQYF

D gene: TRBD2
J gene: TRBJ2-2
clone size: NA
V gene: TRBV9
CDR3 DNA: TGTGCCAGCAGCGTCCCAGCGGGGCCCATGGGCACCGGGGAGCTGTTTTTT
CDR3 protein: CASSVPAGPMGTGELFF

D gene: TRBD2
J gene: TRBJ2-7
clone size: NA
V gene: TRBV4-3
CDR3 DNA: TGCGCCAGCAGCCAAGATCGACTAGCGGGAGCGTCCTACGAGCAGTACTTC
CDR3 protein: CASSQDRLAGASYEQYF

D gene: TRBD2
J gene: TRBJ2-1
clone size: NA
V gene: TRBV5-4
CDR3 DNA: TGTGCCAGCAGCATCGGGACTAGCGGGAGGCCCTACAATGAGCAGTTCTTC
CDR3 protein: CASSIGTSGRPYNEQFF

D gene: NA
J gene: TRBJ2-5
clone size: once
V gene: TRBV6-1
CDR3 DNA: TGTGCCAGCAAGGTGGGCCACAGCTACCAAGAGACCCAGTACTTC
CDR3 protein: CASKVGHSYQETQYF

D gene: TRBD2
J gene: TRBJ2-5
clone size: NA
V gene: TRBV4-2
CDR3 DNA: TGTGCCAGCAGCCAAGGGGGGACTAGCGGGTCCCAAGAGACCCAGTACTTC
CDR3 protein: CASSQGGTSGSQETQYF

D gene: NA
J gene: TRBJ2-7
clone size: NA
V gene: TRBV9
CDR3 DNA: TGTGCCAGCAGCCACTCCTACGAGCAGTACTTC
CDR3 protein: CASSHSYEQYF

D gene: TRBD1
J gene: TRBJ2-7
clone size: NA
V gene: TRBV7-9
CDR3 DNA: TGTGCCAGCAGCTTAGACCCGACAGGGAGCTCCTACGAGCAGTACTTC
CDR3 protein: CASSLDPTGSSYEQYF

D gene: TRBD1
J gene: TRBJ2-1
clone size: NA
V gene: TRBV28
CDR3 DNA: TGTGCCAGCAGACATCAGGACAGGGGCGACGGGAGAGGGTCCTACAATGAGCAGTTCTTC
CDR3 protein: CASRHQDRGDGRGSYNEQFF

D gene: TRBD1
J gene: TRBJ2-7
clone size: NA
V gene: TRBV29-1
CDR3 DNA: TGCAGCGTTCGGTGGCAGACAGGGGTCGCCTACGAGCAGTACTTC
CDR3 protein: CSVRWQTGVAYEQYF

D gene: TRBD1
J gene: TRBJ2-1
clone size: NA
V gene: TRBV29-1
CDR3 DNA: TGCAGCGTCTACAGGGGTAGCTCCTACAATGAGCAGTTCTTC
CDR3 protein: CSVYRGSSYNEQFF

D gene: TRBD1
J gene: TRBJ2-5
clone size: once
V gene: TRBV14
CDR3 DNA: TGTGCCAGCAGGAGGGGGCCGTCGCCCGAAGAGACCCAGTACTTC
CDR3 protein: CASRRGPSPEETQYF

D gene: TRBD2
J gene: TRBJ2-1
clone size: NA
V gene: TRBV19
CDR3 DNA: TGTGCCAGTAGCTTCAGCGGGACCTTCTACAATGAGCAGTTCTTC
CDR3 protein: CASSFSGTFYNEQFF

D gene: NA
J gene: TRBJ2-3
clone size: few
V gene: TRBV15
CDR3 DNA: TGTGCCACCAGCAGAGTTGCAGTCACAGATACGCAGTATTTT
CDR3 protein: CATSRVAVTDTQYF

D gene: TRBD2
J gene: TRBJ2-1
clone size: NA
V gene: TRBV19
CDR3 DNA: TGTGCCAGTAGTCCCCTCCCCCCGGGAGCGGGAGTTGGCAATGAGCAGTTCTTC
CDR3 protein: CASSPLPPGAGVGNEQFF

D gene: NA
J gene: TRBJ1-2
clone size: NA
V gene: TRBV13
CDR3 DNA: TGTGCCAGCAGCTTAGGCCGCAGGGGCTATAACTATGGCTACACCTTC
CDR3 protein: CASSLGRRGYNYGYTF

D gene: TRBD1
J gene: TRBJ2-1
clone size: NA
V gene: TRBV29-1
CDR3 DNA: TGCAGCGTCCGGACAGGGGGAGAGAGGGACAATGAGCAGTTCTTC
CDR3 protein: CSVRTGGERDNEQFF

D gene: TRBD1
J gene: TRBJ1-3
clone size: NA
V gene: TRBV5-1
CDR3 DNA: TGCGCCAGCAGCCTCGGGACAGGGTTGAGCTCTGGAAACACCATATATTTT
CDR3 protein: CASSLGTGLSSGNTIYF

D gene: NA
J gene: TRBJ2-7
clone size: NA
V gene: TRBV29-1
CDR3 DNA: TGCAGCGTTGAAGGGACTACGTTTCCCTACGAGCAGTACTTC
CDR3 protein: CSVEGTTFPYEQYF

D gene: TRBD1
J gene: TRBJ2-7
clone size: NA
V gene: TRBV28
CDR3 DNA: TGTGCCAGCTCCGAGCCAGGGGGCGAGCAGTACTTC
CDR3 protein: CASSEPGGEQYF

D gene: TRBD1
J gene: TRBJ1-2
clone size: NA
V gene: TRBV28
CDR3 DNA: TGTGCCAGCAGTTTGGCCGGGGGACAGGGTTATGGCTACACCTTC
CDR3 protein: CASSLAGGQGYGYTF

D gene: TRBD1
J gene: TRBJ2-7
clone size: NA
V gene: TRBV4-3
CDR3 DNA: TGCGCCAGCAGCCATGCTCGGGACAGCCCAGGGGGCTACGAGCAGTACTTC
CDR3 protein: CASSHARDSPGGYEQYF

D gene: TRBD2
J gene: TRBJ2-1
clone size: NA
V gene: TRBV29-1
CDR3 DNA: TGCAGCGTTGACAAAATAGCGGGACACAATGAGCAGTTCTTC
CDR3 protein: CSVDKIAGHNEQFF

D gene: NA
J gene: TRBJ1-2
clone size: NA
V gene: TRBV11-2
CDR3 DNA: TGTGCCATCGGCAGGGGCCCCAGAGGCTATGGCTACACCTTC
CDR3 protein: CAIGRGPRGYGYTF

D gene: NA
J gene: TRBJ1-3
clone size: few
V gene: TRBV28
CDR3 DNA: TGTGCCAGCAGTTTATATTCCGGGGCTGGAAACACCATATATTTT
CDR3 protein: CASSLYSGAGNTIYF

D gene: TRBD2
J gene: TRBJ2-7
clone size: once
V gene: TRBV27
CDR3 DNA: TGTGCCAGCAGTAAAGGGACTAGCGGGCTCTCCTACGAGCAGTACTTC
CDR3 protein: CASSKGTSGLSYEQYF

D gene: NA
J gene: TRBJ2-7
clone size: NA
V gene: TRBV11-2
CDR3 DNA: TGTGCCAGCAGCTTAGATCACGGTCCCTGCCTCTACGAGCAGTACTTC
CDR3 protein: CASSLDHGPCLYEQYF

D gene: TRBD1
J gene: TRBJ2-7
clone size: NA
V gene: TRBV14
CDR3 DNA: TGTGCCAGCAGCCAAGGATTGGACAGGGGGTTCCACTCCTACGAGCAGTACTTC
CDR3 protein: CASSQGLDRGFHSYEQYF

D gene: NA
J gene: TRBJ2-7
clone size: NA
V gene: TRBV11-2
CDR3 DNA: TGTGCCAGCAGCTTAGATAGGGAGCGGCTTGAGCAGTACTTC
CDR3 protein: CASSLDRERLEQYF

D gene: TRBD1
J gene: TRBJ2-7
clone size: NA
V gene: TRBV7-8
CDR3 DNA: TGTGCCAGCAGCTTAGGTATCCGGGACAGGGTTCGCCACGAGCAGTACTTC
CDR3 protein: CASSLGIRDRVRHEQYF

D gene: NA
J gene: TRBJ1-1
clone size: NA
V gene: TRBV7-2
CDR3 DNA: TGTGCCAGCCGCGCGGGAGACGTGAACACTGAAGCTTTCTTT
CDR3 protein: CASRAGDVNTEAFF

D gene: TRBD1
J gene: TRBJ1-1
clone size: NA
V gene: TRBV9
CDR3 DNA: TGTGCCAGCAGCGTGTATCCCGAAGACAGGGGGCTAGCTTTCTTT
CDR3 protein: CASSVYPEDRGLAFF

D gene: NA
J gene: TRBJ2-2
clone size: few
V gene: TRBV21-1
CDR3 DNA: TGTGCCAGCAGCAAAGCTAGCATCAACACCGGGGAGCTGTTTTTT
CDR3 protein: CASSKASINTGELFF

D gene: TRBD2
J gene: TRBJ2-1
clone size: few
V gene: TRBV6-4
CDR3 DNA: TGTGCCAGCAGTGAGCGGGAGGGGCTGAATGAGCAGTTCTTC
CDR3 protein: CASSEREGLNEQFF

D gene: NA
J gene: TRBJ2-6
clone size: NA
V gene: TRBV27
CDR3 DNA: TGTGCCAGCAGTTTAAGTACTTCCCTCTCTGGGGCCAACGTCCTGACTTTC
CDR3 protein: CASSLSTSLSGANVLTF

D gene: TRBD2
J gene: TRBJ2-3
clone size: few
V gene: TRBV27
CDR3 DNA: TGTGCCAGCAGTCCCACTAGCGGGGGACACACAGATACGCAGTATTTT
CDR3 protein: CASSPTSGGHTDTQYF

D gene: TRBD1
J gene: TRBJ2-7
clone size: NA
V gene: TRBV27
CDR3 DNA: TGTGCCAGCAGTTTATCCTGGGATCACAGGGGGGCGAGCTCCTACGAGCAGTACTTC
CDR3 protein: CASSLSWDHRGASSYEQYF